This passage covers 16 T cell receptor beta chains from one sample sequenced in a study of control samples from healthy donors and cancer patients. Generated by immunoSEQ multiplex PCR, the TCRdb table keeps only in-frame clones and is missing some. Of about 86,000 clones in the sample, about 92% were seen once. Material: blood. Receptors were obtained from a woman younger than 45 in good health.

The chain couples TRBV28 to TRBJ2-5; 7 positions match TRBD2. The CDR3 totals 17 residues. The J segment lost 5 bases and the V segment lost 6 bases, leaving 18 bases of the junction unmatched. The germline CDR1 and CDR2 sequences are MDHEN and SYDVKM. CDR3 nucleotide sequence: TGTGCCAGCAGCCAATGGGAGGGCAGAGGAGTTGGGGAGACCCAGTACTTC. This translates into CASSQWEGRGVGETQYF. Drawing the rest from reference TRBV28 and TRBJ2-5, the complete variable domain is DVKVTQSSRYLVKRTGEKVFLECVQDMDHENMFWYRQDPGLGLRLIYFSYDVKMKEKGDIPEGYSVSREKKERFSLILESASTNQTSMYLCASSQWEGRGVGETQYFGPGTRLLVL.

This clone was counted once. This rearrangement joins TRBV18 to TRBJ2-3, with 8 bases identical to TRBD1. This CDR3 region has 14 residues. Germline assignment: CDR1 KGHSH and CDR2 LQKENI. The junction had 2 bases not matched to a gene; V was cut back by 1 base and J by 5 bases. For the CDR3, the DNA is TGTGCCAGCTCACCACGACAGGGGATAGATACGCAGTATTTT. It encodes CASSPRQGIDTQYF. Full variable domain (outside the CDR3, taken from reference TRBV18 and TRBJ2-3): NAGVMQNPRHLVRRRGQEARLRCSPMKGHSHVYWYRQLPEEGLKFMVYLQKENIIDESGMPKERFSAEFPKEGPSILRIQQVVRGDSAAYFCASSPRQGIDTQYFGPGTRLTVL.

The DNA of the CDR3 is TGTGCCAGCAGTTCTCCTCCGGGACTAGCGGGAGTAAGCGAGCAGTACTTC. This encodes CASSSPPGLAGVSEQYF. The chain is built from TRBV2 and TRBJ2-7; 14 bases fit TRBD2. Germline V CDR1 and CDR2: SNHLY, FYNNEI. The CDR3 is 17 residues long. The trim removed 5 bases at V and 6 bases at J, leaving 12 bases unmatched.

The chain couples TRBV11-3 to TRBJ2-7; D tentatively fits TRBD1 or TRBD2 (6 bases each). The CDR3 runs 15 residues. Trimming took off 1 base at V and 2 bases at J, with 12 bases between the two ends. Germline lookup yields CDR1 SGHNT and CDR2 YENEEA. The CDR3: CASSLGAGEAYEQYF. The CDR3 DNA follows: TGTGCCAGCAGCTTAGGAGCAGGGGAGGCCTACGAGCAGTACTTC.

This sequence joins TRBV7-2 and TRBJ2-7; D is perhaps TRBD1 (6 bases). There are 13 residues in the CDR3. Germline V gives CDR1 SGHTA, CDR2 FQGNSA. Trimming took off 2 bases at V and 6 bases at J, with 11 bases between the two ends. The CDR3 here is CASSLTGRGEQYF. CDR3 coding DNA: TGTGCCAGCAGCTTAACAGGGAGAGGCGAGCAGTACTTC.

This sequence joins TRBV28 and TRBJ2-7; the D gene is possibly TRBD1 (6 bases). Trimming left V 7 bases short and J 3 bases short, with 16 bases between. CDR1 and CDR2 from the germline V gene are MDHEN and SYDVKM. The CDR3 totals 14 residues. The CDR3 sequence: CASNRLGQRYEQYF. CDR3 DNA sequence: TGTGCCAGCAACCGGCTAGGACAGCGCTACGAGCAGTACTTC. The variable domain in full, completed from reference TRBV28 and TRBJ2-7, reads DVKVTQSSRYLVKRTGEKVFLECVQDMDHENMFWYRQDPGLGLRLIYFSYDVKMKEKGDIPEGYSVSREKKERFSLILESASTNQTSMYLCASNRLGQRYEQYFGPGTRLTVT.

As DNA, the CDR3 is TGTGCCAGCTCACCTCTCAGGGATCAGCCCCAGCATTTT. This codes for CASSPLRDQPQHF. The chain uses TRBV18 and TRBJ1-5, with D perhaps matching TRBD1 (5 bases). Germline CDR1 and CDR2: KGHSH and LQKENI. The length of the CDR3 is 13 residues. Trimming stripped 3 bases from V and 5 bases from J, with 8 bases between. Drawing the rest from reference TRBV18 and TRBJ1-5, the complete variable domain is NAGVMQNPRHLVRRRGQEARLRCSPMKGHSHVYWYRQLPEEGLKFMVYLQKENIIDESGMPKERFSAEFPKEGPSILRIQQVVRGDSAAYFCASSPLRDQPQHFGDGTRLSIL.

CDR3 amino acids: CASTPTVSSYNEQFF. The CDR3, as DNA: TGTGCCAGTACCCCAACAGTGAGCTCCTACAATGAGCAGTTCTTC. The chain uses TRBV19 and TRBJ2-1; unclear D gene. Trimming cost V 7 bases and J 0 bases, with 13 bases left between them. The V gene's germline CDR1 is LNHDA and CDR2 SQIVND (reference sequence). The CDR3 is 15 amino acids.

J is TRBJ2-2 and V is TRBV28; no definite D call. The CDR3 consists of 14 residues. Germline V lookup: CDR1 MDHEN, CDR2 SYDVKM. The V gene lost 4 bases and the J gene lost 3 bases, with 9 bases spanning the gap. This chain's CDR3 is CASSWIRDTGELFF. DNA for the CDR3: TGTGCCAGCAGTTGGATCAGAGACACCGGGGAGCTGTTTTTT.

The V and J genes are TRBV21-1 and TRBJ2-3; the listed D gene, TRBD1, was not tested against the DNA. TRBV21-1 is given as a pseudogene. This CDR3 is built from 17 residues. DNA of the CDR3: TGTGCCAGCAGCAAAGCGCTGGACAGGGATTATGCAGATACGCAGTATTTT. Amino acids: CASSKALDRDYADTQYF.

The gene calls are TRBV11-3 and TRBJ2-7, with D perhaps TRBD1 (6 bases). The CDR3 runs 15 residues. Germline loops: CDR1 SGHNT, CDR2 YENEEA. V lost 0 bases and J lost 0, with 9 bases in between. The CDR3 reads CASSLEAGASYEQYF. DNA for the CDR3: TGTGCCAGCAGCTTAGAGGCAGGGGCCTCCTACGAGCAGTACTTC. Variable domain in full (rest from reference TRBV11-3 and TRBJ2-7): EAGVVQSPRYKIIEKKQPVAFWCNPISGHNTLYWYLQNLGQGPELLIRYENEEAVDDSQLPKDRFSAERLKGVDSTLKIQPAELGDSAVYLCASSLEAGASYEQYFGPGTRLTVT.

This chain joins TRBV5-4 and TRBJ2-3; 9 nucleotides agree with TRBD1. The V segment lost 4 bases and the J segment 3 bases; nucleotides outside the gene matches: 9. CDR3 length: 16 amino acids. CDR1 is SGHNT and CDR2 is YYREEE in the germline V gene (reference sequence). In DNA, the CDR3 is TGTGCCAGCAGCATACGACAGGGGGACTTTACAGATACGCAGTATTTT. It yields the protein CASSIRQGDFTDTQYF.

The chain has TRBV6-5 and TRBJ2-1; D is uncertain. Germline V gene sequence: CDR1 MNHEY, CDR2 SVGAGI. V dropped 6 bases and J dropped 6 bases, with 12 bases sitting between them. The CDR3 sequence is 13 residues long. CDR3 region: CASSLGRFNEQFF. CDR3 bases: TGTGCCAGCAGCCTAGGACGGTTCAATGAGCAGTTCTTC.

V gene TRBV6-1 combines with J gene TRBJ1-3; 7 bases map to TRBD1. The CDR3 loop spans 13 amino acids. From germline, CDR1 is MNHNS and CDR2 SASEGT. J was trimmed by 9 bases and V by 6 bases; bases with no gene match: 8. The CDR3 bases are TGTGCCAGCAGCGACGGACAGGTCGCCACCATATATTTT. Amino acids: CASSDGQVATIYF.

V usage is TRBV29-1 and J usage is TRBJ1-1, with 7 bases aligning to TRBD1. Germline assignment: CDR1 SQVTM and CDR2 ANQGSEA. This CDR3 has 13 residues. The J segment lost 3 bases and the V segment lost 7 bases, leaving 8 bases of the junction unmatched. CDR3 nucleotides: TGCAGCGGAGGGGGACAGCTATACACTGAAGCTTTCTTT. The encoded protein is CSGGGQLYTEAFF.

V gene TRBV27 combines with J gene TRBJ1-1, with 7 bases aligning to TRBD1. The length of the CDR3 is 14 residues. Germline V gene sequence: CDR1 MNHEY, CDR2 SMNVEV (reference sequence). V lost 2 bases, J lost 3 bases, and 3 bases stayed unmatched. The CDR3 here is CASSLRQGYTEAFF. Here the CDR3 DNA reads TGTGCCAGCAGTTTACGACAGGGCTACACTGAAGCTTTCTTT.